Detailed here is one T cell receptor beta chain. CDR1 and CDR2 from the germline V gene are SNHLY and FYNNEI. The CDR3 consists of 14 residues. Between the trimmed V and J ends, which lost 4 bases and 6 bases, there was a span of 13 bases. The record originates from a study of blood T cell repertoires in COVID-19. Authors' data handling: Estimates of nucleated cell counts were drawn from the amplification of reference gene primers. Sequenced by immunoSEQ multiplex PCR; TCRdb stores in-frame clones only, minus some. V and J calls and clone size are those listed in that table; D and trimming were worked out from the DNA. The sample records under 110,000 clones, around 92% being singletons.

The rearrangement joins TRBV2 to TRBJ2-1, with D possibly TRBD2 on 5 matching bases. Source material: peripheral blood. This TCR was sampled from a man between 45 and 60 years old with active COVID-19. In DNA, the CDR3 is TGTGCCAGCAGTGCGGAGGTCCTCGGCAATGAGCAGTTCTTC. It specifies CASSAEVLGNEQFF.